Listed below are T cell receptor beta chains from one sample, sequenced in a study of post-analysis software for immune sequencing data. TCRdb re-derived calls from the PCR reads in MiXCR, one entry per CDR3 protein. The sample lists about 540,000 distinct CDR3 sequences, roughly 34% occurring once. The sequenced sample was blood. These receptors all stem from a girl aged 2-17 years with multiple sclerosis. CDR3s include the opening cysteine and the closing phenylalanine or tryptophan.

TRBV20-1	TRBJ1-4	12	CSARGSNEKLFF
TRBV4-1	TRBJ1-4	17	CASSQVGVRQGYEKRFF
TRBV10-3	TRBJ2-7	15	CAISTEGQGFNEQYF
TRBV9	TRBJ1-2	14	CASRQDGVNYGYTF
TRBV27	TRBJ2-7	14	CASSVKGQGSEQYF
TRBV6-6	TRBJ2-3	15	CASSYSLAGSDTQYF
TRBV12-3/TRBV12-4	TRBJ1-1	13	CASTNPRNTEAFF
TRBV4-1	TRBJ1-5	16	CASSPQQTGWDQPQHF
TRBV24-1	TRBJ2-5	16	CATSDPSGGAQETQYF
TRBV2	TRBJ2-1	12	CASGGTYNEQFF
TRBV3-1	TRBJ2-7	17	CASRHTAPPGPVYEQYF
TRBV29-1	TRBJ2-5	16	CSVNLLAGAHQETQYF
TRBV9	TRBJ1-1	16	CASSVEMIGRDTEAFF
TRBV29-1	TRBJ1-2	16	CSVEEPGQLLQGGYTF
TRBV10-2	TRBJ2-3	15	CASSSGRGGPDTQYF
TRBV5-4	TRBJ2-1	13	CASTRRDFPEQFF
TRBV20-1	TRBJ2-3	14	CSASLAGTTDTQYF
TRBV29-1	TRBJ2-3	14	CSVIDRGLIDTQYF
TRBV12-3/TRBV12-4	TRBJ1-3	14	CASSPDRVGNTIYF
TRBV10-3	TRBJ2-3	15	CAISESDRRTDTQYF
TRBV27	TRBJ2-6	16	CASSLSGVGGANVLTF
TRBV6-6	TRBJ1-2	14	CASSYLGAGYGYTF
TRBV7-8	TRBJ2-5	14	CASNPRGGGETQYF
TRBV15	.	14	CATSRAARGYEQYF
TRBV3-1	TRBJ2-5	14	CASRIQGAGETQYF
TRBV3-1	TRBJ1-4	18	CASSQDWGTGGNNEKLFF
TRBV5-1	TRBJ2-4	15	CASRGSGGVGNIQYF
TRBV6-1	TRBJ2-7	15	CASSEPGRLTYEQYF
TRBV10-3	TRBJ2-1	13	CAISGHNYNEQFF
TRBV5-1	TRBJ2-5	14	CASSNQGYQETQYF
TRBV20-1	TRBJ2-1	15	CSATDAGNSFNEQFF
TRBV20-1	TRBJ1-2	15	CSARSDRGTYYGYTF
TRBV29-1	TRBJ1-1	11	CSVLDTPEAFF
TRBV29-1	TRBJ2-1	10	CSAVNNEQFF
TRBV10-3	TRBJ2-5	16	CAISESDRGTEETQYF
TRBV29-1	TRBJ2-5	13	CSVEAAGMGTQYF
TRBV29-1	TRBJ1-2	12	CSVEHRTYGYTF
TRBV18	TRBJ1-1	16	CASSPGPTGQFTEAFF
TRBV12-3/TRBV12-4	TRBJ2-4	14	CASSLAGGEDIQYF